Following are 32 T cell receptor beta chains from one sample sequenced in a study of cytomegalovirus exposure and HLA in healthy donors. PCR involved 60 Vbeta and 13 Jbeta primers. Sequenced by immunoSEQ multiplex PCR; TCRdb stores in-frame clones only, minus some. The sample carries some 160,000 clones, roughly four fifths recorded once. Sequenced sample: PBMCs. These receptors all come from a man in his forties in good health and CMV-seronegative.

CDR3 bases: TGTGCCAGTAGTATGACTAGCGGGGATGAGCAGTTCTTC. Translation gives CASSMTSGDEQFF. The V and J genes are TRBV19 and TRBJ2-1, with TRBD2 matching 11 bases. Trimming cost V 3 bases and J 8 bases; bases outside gene matches: 0. CDR3 length: 13 amino acids. In germline, CDR1 is LNHDA, CDR2 SQIVND (reference sequence).

The chain combines TRBV7-9 with TRBJ2-3, with 10 nucleotides matching TRBD2. Germline V gene lookup returns CDR1 SEHNR and CDR2 FQNEAQ (reference sequence). The CDR3 sequence is 15 residues long. The ends lost 4 bases at V and 6 bases at J; junction bases unmatched: 7. CDR3 DNA sequence: TGTGCCAGCAGCTCGACTAGCGGGTTTAAGGATACGCAGTATTTT. Encoded protein: CASSSTSGFKDTQYF. Filled out from reference TRBV7-9 and TRBJ2-3, the complete variable domain reads DTGVSQNPRHKITKRGQNVTFRCDPISEHNRLYWYRQTLGQGPEFLTYFQNEAQLEKSRLLSDRFSAERPKGSFSTLEIQRTEQGDSAMYLCASSSTSGFKDTQYFGPGTRLTVL.

For the CDR3, the DNA is TGTGCCAGCAGCGCAACAGGGACAACTAATGAAAAACTGTTTTTT. It specifies CASSATGTTNEKLFF. The chain recombines TRBV9 with TRBJ1-4, with a weak D call TRBD1 (6 bases). The germline V and J ends were trimmed by 3 bases and 0 bases, with 9 bases remaining between them. CDR1 is SGDLS and CDR2 is YYNGEE in the germline V gene. The CDR3 is 15 residues long.

The chain uses TRBV19 and TRBJ2-5, with 11 bases matching TRBD1. The J call may be mistaken, given a closer DNA end match to TRBJ2-7. The CDR3 contains 14 residues. Germline CDR1 reads LNHDA; CDR2 reads SQIVND (reference sequence). The chain's CDR3 is CASKVGQGAYEQYF. The CDR3, as DNA: TGTGCCAGTAAAGTCGGACAGGGGGCGTACGAGCAGTACTTC.

This CDR3 is CASSAARRTGEQCV. The DNA for the CDR3 is TGTGCCAGCAGTGCGGCCAGACGGACAGGCGAGCAGTGCGTC. This chain uses TRBV6-1 with TRBJ2-7, with 7 bases identical to TRBD1. The CDR3 sequence is 14 residues long. Germline assignment: CDR1 MNHNS and CDR2 SASEGT.

The rearrangement joins TRBV4-1 to TRBJ1-3; TRBD1 is a possible D gene (5 bases). The CDR3 consists of 13 residues. Looked up from germline, CDR1 is MGHRA and CDR2 is YSYEKL. Trimming shortened V by 1 base and J by 7 bases, and 8 bases separated the two germline ends. CDR3 sequence (DNA): TGCGCCAGCAGCCAAGTGGAGGGGAACACCATATATTTT. This translates into CASSQVEGNTIYF.

The chain uses TRBV19 and TRBJ1-1; weak D call: TRBD1 (6 bases). V dropped 6 bases and J dropped 1 base, with 12 bases sitting between them. The V gene's germline CDR1 is LNHDA and CDR2 SQIVND (reference sequence). The CDR3 covers 14 residues. The CDR3 loop reads CASRAEGENTEAFF. The CDR3 DNA follows: TGTGCCAGTAGAGCTGAGGGGGAGAACACTGAAGCTTTCTTT.

The J gene is TRBJ2-7, the V gene TRBV28; maybe TRBD2 (5 bases). Between the trimmed V and J ends, which lost 4 bases and 6 bases, there was a span of 10 bases. The length of the CDR3 is 12 residues. CDR1 and CDR2 (germline): MDHEN, SYDVKM. The CDR3 bases are TGTGCCAGCAGTTCCGAGGGCCTCGAGCAGTACTTC. Translating gives CASSSEGLEQYF.

J is TRBJ2-3 and V is TRBV21-1; the table's D gene call, TRBD1, was not cross checked with the DNA. TRBV21-1 is reported as a pseudogene. This CDR3 comprises 13 residues. DNA for the CDR3: TGTGCCAGCAGCAAAGCTAACAGGGACACGCAGTATTTT. Amino acids: CASSKANRDTQYF.

The chain employs TRBV9 and TRBJ2-7, with D perhaps TRBD1 (6 bases). The CDR3 is 14 residues long. The germline V gene encodes CDR1 SGDLS and CDR2 YYNGEE. V was pared by 1 base and J by 2 bases, with 10 bases between. This CDR3 is CASSVRGITYEQYF. In DNA, the CDR3 is TGTGCCAGCAGCGTAAGGGGGATTACCTACGAGCAGTACTTC. The whole variable domain, filled in from reference TRBV9 and TRBJ2-7, reads DSGVTQTPKHLITATGQRVTLRCSPRSGDLSVYWYQQSLDQGLQFLIQYYNGEERAKGNILERFSAQQFPDLHSELNLSSLELGDSALYFCASSVRGITYEQYFGPGTRLTVT.

This clone came up a few times. The chain combines TRBV5-4 with TRBJ1-2; TRBD1 might be the D (5 bases). The germline V gene encodes CDR1 SGHNT and CDR2 YYREEE (reference sequence). This CDR3 region has 14 residues. Trimming left V 2 bases short and J 8 bases short, with 16 bases between. The DNA of the CDR3 is TGTGCCAGCAGCTTAGGGGACTTCGAAGGAGGCTACACCTTC. Translation gives CASSLGDFEGGYTF.

This rearrangement joins TRBV5-4 to TRBJ2-2; TRBD2 agrees at 8 bases. CDR1 is SGHNT, CDR2 YYREEE, per germline (reference sequence). This CDR3 has 15 residues. Trimming at V came to 4 bases and at J to 7 bases, leaving 9 bases not matched to a gene. The CDR3, as DNA: TGTGCCAGCAGCGCAGGGACTAGGAGGAACGGGGAGCTGTTTTTT. It is translated as CASSAGTRRNGELFF.

V usage is TRBV5-4 and J usage is TRBJ2-7; D unclear. The V end was cut by 1 base, the J end by 5 bases, with 10 bases between. Germline loops: CDR1 SGHNT, CDR2 YYREEE (reference sequence). The CDR3 is made up of 13 amino acids. The CDR3 coding sequence is TGTGCCAGCAGCTTGCAATCTATGAACGAGCAGTACTTC. It yields the protein CASSLQSMNEQYF.

The sample holds one count of this clone. Here the CDR3 reads CASGRRDSSYNEQFF. The CDR3 region has the DNA TGTGCCAGCGGACGACGGGATAGCTCCTACAATGAGCAGTTCTTC. The chain is built from TRBV6-1 and TRBJ2-1; maybe TRBD2 (5 bases). Germline-derived CDR1 and CDR2 are MNHNS and SASEGT. This CDR3 region has 15 residues. With 8 bases removed from V and 0 bases from J, the gap between germline ends came to 14 bases.

V gene TRBV2 combines with J gene TRBJ2-7; 8 bases line up with TRBD1. Losses at the gene ends were 10 bases for V and 2 bases for J; bases not matched to a gene: 7. Germline CDR1 is SNHLY and CDR2 is FYNNEI. There are 13 residues in the CDR3. The CDR3 sequence: CATDLQGAYEQYF. CDR3 sequence (DNA): TGTGCCACCGACTTACAGGGGGCCTACGAGCAGTACTTC.

CDR3 DNA sequence: TGTGCCAGCAGCGTGATGGGCTCGGACACTGAAGCTTTCTTT. It is translated as CASSVMGSDTEAFF. The gene calls are TRBV9 and TRBJ1-1; D remains ambiguous. V shed 2 bases and J shed 3 bases, with 11 bases lying between them. This CDR3 is built from 14 residues. CDR1 SGDLS and CDR2 YYNGEE come from the germline V gene.

The chain employs TRBV27 and TRBJ2-3; 9 nucleotides agree with TRBD1. After removal of 5 bases from V and 4 bases from J, the junction contained 4 bases not matched to a gene. Germline values: CDR1 MNHEY, CDR2 SMNVEV (reference sequence). This CDR3 is built from 14 residues. This CDR3 reads CASSLQGAADTQYF. The CDR3 DNA reads as TGTGCCAGCAGTCTACAGGGGGCAGCAGATACGCAGTATTTT.

The CDR3 spells CASSLAGGGEQYF. CDR3 in DNA: TGTGCCAGCAGCTTGGCGGGAGGAGGGGAGCAGTACTTC. The chain employs TRBV7-3 and TRBJ2-7; the match to TRBD2 covers 8 bases. The length of the CDR3 is 13 residues. The germline gives CDR1 SGHTA, CDR2 FQGTGA. The V segment lost 3 bases and the J segment 7 bases; nucleotides outside the gene matches: 5.

The gene calls are TRBV4-2 and TRBJ2-3, with 7 bases aligning to TRBD1. Germline V gene lookup returns CDR1 LGHNA and CDR2 YNFKEQ. Trimming cost V 4 bases and J 3 bases; bases outside gene matches: 7. The CDR3 runs 15 residues. The CDR3 region has the DNA TGTGCCAGCAGCCCCAGTCCAGGGGGAACAGATACGCAGTATTTT. The encoded protein is CASSPSPGGTDTQYF.

The rearrangement uses TRBV27 and TRBJ2-7, with 7 bases fitting TRBD2. The CDR3 runs 14 residues. Looked up from germline, CDR1 is MNHEY and CDR2 is SMNVEV (reference sequence). V dropped 8 bases and J dropped 4; count of bases not matched to a gene: 11. The CDR3 coding sequence is TGTGCCAGCGCCATGGGGGGAGGGCCGTACGAGCAGTACTTC. It encodes CASAMGGGPYEQYF.

As concerns this clone: Sequence at one end of the junction differs from germline and may be a read error. The CDR3 reads CAWRSSSGANGLTF. The CDR3 coding sequence is TGTGCCTGGAGGTCGAGCTCTGGGGCCAACGGCCTGACTTTC. The chain carries TRBV30 and TRBJ2-6, with D perhaps matching TRBD1 (5 bases). CDR1 is GTSNPN, CDR2 SVGIG, per germline (reference sequence). The CDR3 runs 14 residues.

In this sample, this clone turned up once. The rearrangement links TRBV9 to TRBJ1-4; D may be TRBD1 (5 bases). Trimming pared 0 bases from V and 3 bases from J, leaving 9 bases between. In germline, CDR1 is SGDLS, CDR2 YYNGEE. The CDR3 covers 15 residues. The CDR3 sequence is CASSVAWGANEKLFF. The CDR3 DNA sequence: TGTGCCAGCAGCGTAGCTTGGGGGGCTAATGAAAAACTGTTTTTT.

The chain carries TRBV6-5 and TRBJ2-4; tentative D call: TRBD2 (5 bases). The germline V gene has CDR1 MNHEY and CDR2 SVGAGI. The CDR3 spans 12 residues. V gave up 5 bases and J gave up 5 bases, with 7 bases separating them. CDR3 sequence (DNA): TGTGCCAGCAGTCGGGGAGAAAACATTCAGTACTTC. As protein: CASSRGENIQYF.

Notes on this clone: A read error may account for a junction end that differs from germline. CDR3 sequence reads: CAGSQDRGRGEQYF. CDR3 nucleotides: TGTGCCGGCAGCCAGGACCGGGGCAGGGGCGAGCAGTACTTC. V gene TRBV11-3 combines with J gene TRBJ2-7; D perhaps matches TRBD1 (6 bases). In germline, CDR1 is SGHNT, CDR2 YENEEA. The CDR3 is 14 residues long.

The chain combines TRBV27 with TRBJ1-2; 10 nucleotides match TRBD1. Germline CDR1 is MNHEY and CDR2 is SMNVEV (reference sequence). This CDR3 is built from 16 residues. V was clipped by 4 bases and J by 8 bases; unmatched bases: 13. The CDR3 loop is CASSSDGTGELKGYTF. CDR3 nucleotide sequence: TGTGCCAGCAGTTCCGATGGGACAGGGGAATTGAAGGGCTACACCTTC.

This clone appeared a few times. The chain has TRBV9 and TRBJ2-5, with 16 bases lining up with TRBD2. This CDR3 has 19 amino acids. Germline V gene data show CDR1 as SGDLS and CDR2 as YYNGEE. Trimming took 3 bases from V and 5 from J; bases not matched to a gene: 13. The chain's CDR3 is CASSEPGLAGGPLAETQYF. As DNA, the CDR3 is TGTGCCAGCAGCGAGCCGGGACTAGCGGGAGGGCCATTAGCGGAGACCCAGTACTTC. Full variable domain (remainder filled in from reference TRBV9 and TRBJ2-5): DSGVTQTPKHLITATGQRVTLRCSPRSGDLSVYWYQQSLDQGLQFLIQYYNGEERAKGNILERFSAQQFPDLHSELNLSSLELGDSALYFCASSEPGLAGGPLAETQYFGPGTRLLVL.

This chain joins TRBV7-9 and TRBJ2-1; 10 positions agree with TRBD2. The CDR3 runs to 14 residues. V was clipped by 6 bases and J by 7 bases; unmatched bases: 6. Germline CDR1 reads SEHNR; CDR2 reads FQNEAQ (reference sequence). The CDR3 nucleotides read TGTGCCAGCAGGTCTAGCGGGAGTGGGAATGAGCAGTTCTTC. Protein sequence: CASRSSGSGNEQFF.

The chain recombines TRBV15 with TRBJ2-5; TRBD1 is a possible D gene (6 bases). Germline CDR1 is LNHNV and CDR2 is YYDKDF (reference sequence). The CDR3 has 15 residues. V lost 4 bases and J 4 bases, leaving 16 bases between the germline ends. The CDR3 coding sequence is TGTGCCACCAGCACCGAGACAGGTATCGGAGAGACCCAGTACTTC. It encodes CATSTETGIGETQYF.

This chain links TRBV5-4 with TRBJ2-7, with D possibly matching TRBD2 (6 bases). From germline, CDR1 is SGHNT and CDR2 YYREEE (reference sequence). With 3 bases removed from V and 3 bases from J, the gap between germline ends came to 19 bases. The CDR3 consists of 16 residues. In nucleotides, the CDR3 is TGTGCCAGCAGCTCAGGCGGGGAGTGGACCTTCTACGAGCAGTACTTC. This translates into CASSSGGEWTFYEQYF.

The chain links TRBV30 to TRBJ2-1; TRBD2 might be the D (5 bases). Germline-derived CDR1 and CDR2 are GTSNPN and SVGIG (reference sequence). The CDR3 consists of 15 residues. Trimming pared 3 bases from V and 0 bases from J, leaving 12 bases between. The CDR3 loop is CAWRSSGNSYNEQFF. In DNA form, the CDR3 reads TGTGCCTGGAGAAGTTCGGGAAACTCCTACAATGAGCAGTTCTTC.

The chain uses TRBV30 and TRBJ1-1; TRBD1 might be the D (6 bases). The CDR3 has 16 residues. The V gene's germline CDR1 is GTSNPN and CDR2 SVGIG (reference sequence). Trimming pared 7 bases from V and 7 bases from J, leaving 28 bases between. This chain's CDR3 is CALEVGREEGGLEAFF. The CDR3 DNA reads as TGTGCCTTGGAAGTGGGGAGGGAAGAGGGGGGACTTGAAGCTTTCTTT. Full variable domain (rest looked up from reference TRBV30 and TRBJ1-1): SQTIHQWPATLVQPVGSPLSLECTVEGTSNPNLYWYRQAAGRGLQLLFYSVGIGQISSEVPQNLSASRPQDRQFILSSKKLLLSDSGFYLCALEVGREEGGLEAFFGQGTRLTVV.

V is TRBV29-1 and J is TRBJ1-2, with no clear D. The CDR3 consists of 11 residues. Germline V gene sequence: CDR1 SQVTM, CDR2 ANQGSEA. V lost 7 bases and J 3 bases, leaving 9 bases between the germline ends. DNA for the CDR3: TGCAGCGCTAGCCACGACTATGGCTACACCTTC. Translated: CSASHDYGYTF.